Below, one TCR beta chain is given with its context. As originally analysed: It was from reference gene primer amplification that nucleated cell counts were estimated. Produced via immunoSEQ multiplex PCR; TCRdb's table is partial and in-frame only. V, J and clone size are taken as reported in that table, and D and trimming were inferred from the DNA itself. The table shows roughly 120,000 clones, with approximately 80% occurring only once. This CDR3 contains 15 residues. Germline CDR1 is MDHEN and CDR2 is SYDVKM. V lost 5 bases and J lost 5; bases outside the gene matches: 10. The sample comes from a study of blood T cell repertoires in COVID-19.

This receptor was obtained from a woman aged 80 or older with active or convalescent COVID-19. Sequencing was performed on peripheral blood. The V gene is TRBV28, the J gene TRBJ2-7, with TRBD2 identical over 9 bases. As DNA, the CDR3 is TGTGCCAGCAGTCCCGGGTCTAGCGGGGACCACGAGCAGTACTTC. Protein: CASSPGSSGDHEQYF.